This T cell receptor beta chain was identified in a study of T cells after yellow fever vaccination. From the 5' RACE reads, TCRdb called clonotypes with MiXCR, one entry per CDR3 protein. The top ten clones hold over 13% of a sample with around 610,000 distinct CDR3 sequences, roughly 14% of them seen once. This CDR3 is 13 amino acids long. The V and J ends lost 5 bases and 2 bases respectively, with 9 bases between them. This sequence was found in a man aged 25 to 45 who received the YFV17D yellow fever vaccine. Here the sequenced sample was PBMCs, taken on the day of the yellow fever booster vaccination. V is TRBV12-3 or TRBV12-4 and J is TRBJ1-1; D not certain. CDR3 sequence: CASSAQRNTEAFF. Written as DNA, the CDR3 is TGTGCCAGCAGTGCCCAGAGAAACACTGAAGCTTTCTTT.